The TCR beta chain described here comes from a study of blood T cell repertoires in COVID-19. Some clones are missing from TCRdb's copy, which holds only in-frame ones; the method was immunoSEQ multiplex PCR. The sample has some 220,000 clones, nearly 90% seen once; the top ten hold roughly 12%. The V end lost 6 bases, the J end lost 0 bases, and 10 bases lay between the germline ends. This CDR3 has 14 amino acids. Germline V gives CDR1 MNHEY, CDR2 SMNVEV (reference sequence). Sequences were obtained from peripheral blood. This TCR was recovered from a woman aged 18 to 35 who had recovered from COVID-19. This rearrangement joins TRBV27 to TRBJ2-3, with a possible D match to TRBD1 (7 bases). The chain's CDR3 is CASRTGTSTDTQYF. DNA of the CDR3: TGTGCCAGCAGGACAGGGACTAGCACAGATACGCAGTATTTT.